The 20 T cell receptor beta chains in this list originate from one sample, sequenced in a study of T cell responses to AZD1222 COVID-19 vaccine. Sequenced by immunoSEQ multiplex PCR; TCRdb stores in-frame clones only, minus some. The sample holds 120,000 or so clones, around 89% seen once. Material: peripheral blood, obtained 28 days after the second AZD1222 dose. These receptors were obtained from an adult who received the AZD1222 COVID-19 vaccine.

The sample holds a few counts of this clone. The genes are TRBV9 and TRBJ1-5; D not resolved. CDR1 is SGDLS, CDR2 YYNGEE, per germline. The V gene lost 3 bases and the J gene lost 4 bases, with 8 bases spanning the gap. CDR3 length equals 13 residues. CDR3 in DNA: TGTGCCAGCAGCGAAAGGGAGAATCAGCCCCAGCATTTT. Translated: CASSERENQPQHF.

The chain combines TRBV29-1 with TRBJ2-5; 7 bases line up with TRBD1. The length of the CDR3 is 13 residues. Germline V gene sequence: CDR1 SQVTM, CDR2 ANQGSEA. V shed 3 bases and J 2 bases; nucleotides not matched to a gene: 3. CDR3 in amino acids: CSVDTGDQETQYF. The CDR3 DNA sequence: TGCAGCGTTGATACAGGGGATCAAGAGACCCAGTACTTC.

The CDR3 is CASSSQRAGDGAYARGEQYF. As DNA, the CDR3 is TGTGCCAGCAGCTCGCAAAGGGCGGGGGACGGGGCATACGCTCGGGGCGAGCAGTACTTC. The V and J genes are TRBV11-3 and TRBJ2-7; 7 positions match TRBD2. The CDR3 totals 20 residues. Germline V gene sequence: CDR1 SGHNT, CDR2 YENEEA. Trimming cost V 4 bases and J 6 bases; bases outside gene matches: 27.

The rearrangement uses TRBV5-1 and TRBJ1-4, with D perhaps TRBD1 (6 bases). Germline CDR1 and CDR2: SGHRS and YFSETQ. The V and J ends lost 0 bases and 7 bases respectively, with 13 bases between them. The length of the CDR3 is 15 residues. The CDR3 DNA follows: TGCGCCAGCAGCTTGGACCCCGGGACATTTGAAAAACTGTTTTTT. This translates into CASSLDPGTFEKLFF.

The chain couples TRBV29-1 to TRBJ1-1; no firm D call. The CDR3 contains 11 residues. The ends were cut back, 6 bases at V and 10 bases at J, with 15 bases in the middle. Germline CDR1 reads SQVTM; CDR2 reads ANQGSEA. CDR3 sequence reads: CSVEILTRAFF. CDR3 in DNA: TGCAGCGTGGAAATCCTGACACGAGCTTTCTTT.

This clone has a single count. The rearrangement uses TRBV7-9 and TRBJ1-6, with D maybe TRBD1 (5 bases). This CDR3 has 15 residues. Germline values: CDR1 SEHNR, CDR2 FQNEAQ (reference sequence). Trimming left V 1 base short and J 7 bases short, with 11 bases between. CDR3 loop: CASSLGQSQNSPLHF. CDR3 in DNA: TGTGCCAGCAGCTTAGGACAGAGTCAAAATTCACCCCTCCACTTT.

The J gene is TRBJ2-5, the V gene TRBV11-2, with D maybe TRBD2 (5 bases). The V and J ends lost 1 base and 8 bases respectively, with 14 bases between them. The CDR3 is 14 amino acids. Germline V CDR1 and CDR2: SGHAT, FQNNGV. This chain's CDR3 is CASSLAGKRTTQYF. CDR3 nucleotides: TGTGCCAGCAGCTTAGCCGGGAAAAGAACCACCCAGTACTTC.

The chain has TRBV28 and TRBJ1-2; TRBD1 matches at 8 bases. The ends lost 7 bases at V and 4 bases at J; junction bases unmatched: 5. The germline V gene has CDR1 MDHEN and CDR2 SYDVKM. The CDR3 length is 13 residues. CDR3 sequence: CASNPTGGYGYTF. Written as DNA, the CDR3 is TGTGCCAGCAACCCTACAGGGGGCTATGGCTACACCTTC.

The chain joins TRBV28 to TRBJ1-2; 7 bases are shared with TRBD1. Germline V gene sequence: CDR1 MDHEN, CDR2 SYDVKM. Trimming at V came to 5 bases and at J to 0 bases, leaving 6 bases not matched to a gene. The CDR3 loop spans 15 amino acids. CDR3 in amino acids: CASSPGTAANYGYTF. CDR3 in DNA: TGTGCCAGCAGTCCGGGGACAGCAGCTAACTATGGCTACACCTTC.

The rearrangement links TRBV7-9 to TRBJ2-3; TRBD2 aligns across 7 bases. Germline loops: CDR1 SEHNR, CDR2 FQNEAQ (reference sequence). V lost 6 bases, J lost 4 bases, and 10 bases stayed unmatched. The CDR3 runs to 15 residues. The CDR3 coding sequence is TGTGCCAGCAGTCTAGGGGCTAGCGGAGCAGATACGCAGTATTTT. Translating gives CASSLGASGADTQYF.

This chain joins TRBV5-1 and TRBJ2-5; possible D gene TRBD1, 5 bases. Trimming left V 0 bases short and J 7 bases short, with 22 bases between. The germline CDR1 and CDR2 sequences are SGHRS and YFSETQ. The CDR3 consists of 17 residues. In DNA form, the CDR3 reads TGCGCCAGCAGCTTGGGGGGCAGCAACCTAAGGCAGGTGACCCAGTACTTC. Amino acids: CASSLGGSNLRQVTQYF.

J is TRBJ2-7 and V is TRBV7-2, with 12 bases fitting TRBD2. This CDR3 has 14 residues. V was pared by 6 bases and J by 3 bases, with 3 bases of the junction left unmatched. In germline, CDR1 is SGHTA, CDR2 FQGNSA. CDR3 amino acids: CASRQLAGGYEQYF. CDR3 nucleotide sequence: TGTGCCAGCAGACAACTAGCGGGGGGCTACGAGCAGTACTTC.

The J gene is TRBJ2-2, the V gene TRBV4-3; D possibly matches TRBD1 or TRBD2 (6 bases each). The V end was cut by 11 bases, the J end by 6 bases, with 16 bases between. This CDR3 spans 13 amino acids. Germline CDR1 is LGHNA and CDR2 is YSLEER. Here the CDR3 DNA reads TGCGCCGCAGGGGTAGCGGACGCCGGGGAGCTGTTTTTT. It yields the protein CAAGVADAGELFF.

CDR3 in amino acids: CASTLGTLSGNTIYF. The CDR3 DNA sequence: TGTGCCAGCACGCTTGGGACACTCTCTGGAAACACCATATATTTT. V gene TRBV25-1 combines with J gene TRBJ1-3; TRBD1 might be the D (6 bases). CDR3 length: 15 amino acids. Trimming took off 7 bases at V and 0 bases at J, with 13 bases between the two ends. Germline lookup yields CDR1 MGHDK and CDR2 SYGVNS.

CDR3 region: CASSPTLGQKNQPQHF. CDR3 in DNA: TGTGCCAGCAGCCCTACTCTAGGACAGAAAAATCAGCCCCAGCATTTT. V is TRBV4-2 and J is TRBJ1-5; the D gene is possibly TRBD1 (6 bases). The length of the CDR3 is 16 residues. The ends were cut back, 4 bases at V and 4 bases at J, with 17 bases in the middle. The germline gives CDR1 LGHNA, CDR2 YNFKEQ.

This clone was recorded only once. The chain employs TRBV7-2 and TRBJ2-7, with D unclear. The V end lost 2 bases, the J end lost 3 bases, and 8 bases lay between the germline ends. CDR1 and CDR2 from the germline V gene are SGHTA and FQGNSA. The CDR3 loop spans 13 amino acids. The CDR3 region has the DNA TGTGCCAGCAGCTTAATAGGAAGCTACGAGCAGTACTTC. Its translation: CASSLIGSYEQYF.

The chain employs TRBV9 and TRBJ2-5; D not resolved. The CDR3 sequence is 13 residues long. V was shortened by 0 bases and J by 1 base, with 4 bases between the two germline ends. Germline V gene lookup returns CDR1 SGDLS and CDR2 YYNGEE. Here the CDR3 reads CASSVVPQETQYF. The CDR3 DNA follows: TGTGCCAGCAGCGTAGTGCCCCAAGAGACCCAGTACTTC.

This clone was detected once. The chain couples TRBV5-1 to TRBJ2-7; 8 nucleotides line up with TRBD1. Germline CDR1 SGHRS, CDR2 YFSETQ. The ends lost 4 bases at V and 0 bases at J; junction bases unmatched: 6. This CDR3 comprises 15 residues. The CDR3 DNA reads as TGCGCCAGCAGCCAAGACAGGGGTTTCTCCTACGAGCAGTACTTC. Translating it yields CASSQDRGFSYEQYF.

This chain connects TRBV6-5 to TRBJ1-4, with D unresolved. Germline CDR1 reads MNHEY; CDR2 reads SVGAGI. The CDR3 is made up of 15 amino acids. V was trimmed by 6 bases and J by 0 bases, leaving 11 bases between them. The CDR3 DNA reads TGTGCCAGCAGGGTACAATTTGCAACTAATGAAAAACTGTTTTTT. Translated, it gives CASRVQFATNEKLFF.

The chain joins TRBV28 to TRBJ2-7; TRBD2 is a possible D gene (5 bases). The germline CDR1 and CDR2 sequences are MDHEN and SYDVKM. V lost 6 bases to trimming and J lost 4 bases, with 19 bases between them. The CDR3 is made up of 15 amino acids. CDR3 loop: CASRVRGLLGYEQYF. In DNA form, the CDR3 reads TGTGCCAGCAGGGTCCGAGGGCTACTAGGATACGAGCAGTACTTC.